This is a list of T cell receptor beta chains from one sample in a study of cytomegalovirus exposure and HLA in healthy donors. This table comes from immunoSEQ multiplex PCR, and its TCRdb copy is limited to in-frame clones, with some not included. The table has 140,000 to 150,000 clones, more than 80% seen once. The sample consisted of PBMCs. Receptors were obtained from a middle-aged woman in good health and CMV-seropositive. Each CDR3 is given with its conserved first and last residue. A D gene is named only where the DNA matches it firmly. Expanded clones are given a class, and other clones once, few, many or no size at all.

TRBJ1-1 NA NA TRBV6-5 TGTGCCAGCAGTTACGCCACAGGGTCGGGCCAAGCTTTCTTT CASSYATGSGQAFF
TRBJ1-2 TRBD1 once TRBV10-1 TGCGCCAGCAGTTCGGACAGGGGTGGCTACACCTTC CASSSDRGGYTF
TRBJ1-1 NA few TRBV19 TGTGCCAGTAGTATTGCCGGGGGGAACACTGAAGCTTTCTTT CASSIAGGNTEAFF
TRBJ1-1 NA NA TRBV15 TGTGCCACCAGCAGAGAGTCAGGTTCCTACACTGAAGCTTTCTTT CATSRESGSYTEAFF
TRBJ2-7 NA NA TRBV28 TGTGCCAGCCGGGACTCAGACGAATTTCGGCAGTACTTC CASRDSDEFRQYF
TRBJ2-1 TRBD1 NA TRBV9 TGTGCCAGCAGCGTCGTCGGGACAGGGCTAAAGGATGAGCAGTTCTTC CASSVVGTGLKDEQFF
TRBJ1-2 NA NA TRBV7-8 TGTGCCAGCAGCTTAGTCAGATTGGCAGGGCCCGTAGCTAACTATGGCTACACCTTC CASSLVRLAGPVANYGYTF
TRBJ2-7 NA NA TRBV11-2 TGTGCCAGCAGCTCCAGGGTGACTGGCTACGAGCAGTACTTC CASSSRVTGYEQYF
TRBJ1-4 NA NA TRBV13 TGTGCCAGCAGCCTAAGGTCATCCGGGTTCACTAATGAAAAACTGTTTTTT CASSLRSSGFTNEKLFF
TRBJ1-5 NA NA TRBV9 TGTGCCAGCAGCGTTGAGGGTGGTGATCAGCCCCAGCATTTT CASSVEGGDQPQHF
TRBJ2-5 TRBD2 NA TRBV9 TGTGCCAGCAGCGTAGGCCCGCAACTAGCGGAAGAGACCCAGTACTTC CASSVGPQLAEETQYF
TRBJ2-3 NA once TRBV4-3 TGCGCCAGCAGCCAAGGACTGGGGGGGGGCCCCCGAGATACGCAGTATTTT CASSQGLGGGPRDTQYF
TRBJ1-1 TRBD1 NA TRBV30 TGTGCCTGGATGAGAGGACAGGGGGCGGATTTTTTTAACACTGAAGCTTTCTTT CAWMRGQGADFFNTEAFF
TRBJ1-2 NA NA TRBV5-5 TGTGCCAGCAGCTGGGGCGGGGACGGAACATATGGCTACACCTTC CASSWGGDGTYGYTF
TRBJ1-1 NA few TRBV7-3 TGTGCCAGCAGCCGGGGGCGGGGGAGCACTGAAGCTTTCTTT CASSRGRGSTEAFF
TRBJ2-7 NA NA TRBV19 TGTGCCAGTAGTATAGTGGGCTCCACCTACGAGCAGTACTTC CASSIVGSTYEQYF
TRBJ2-4 NA NA TRBV6-6 TGTGCCAGCAGTTACGGTATCGGTCAAGAAAACATTCAGTACTTC CASSYGIGQENIQYF
TRBJ2-7 NA NA TRBV5-6 TGTGCCAGCAGCTTTTTGAGTAACGAGCAGTACTTC CASSFLSNEQYF
TRBJ1-4 TRBD1 NA TRBV19 TGTGCCAGTAGTACCCGGACAGGGGGCGCGGATGAAAAACTGTTTTTT CASSTRTGGADEKLFF
TRBJ2-7 TRBD2 NA TRBV11-2 TGTGCCAGCAGCTCCCCCCGGACTAGCGGGGAAACTTACTTC CASSSPRTSGETYF
TRBJ2-3 TRBD2 NA TRBV28 TGTGCCAGCAGCTCTAGCGGGGGATGGGCAGATACGCAGTATTTT CASSSSGGWADTQYF
TRBJ1-6 TRBD1 NA TRBV6-5 TGTGCCAGCACCTGGGACAGGAGGAAGTCACCCCTCCACTTT CASTWDRRKSPLHF
TRBJ1-1 NA NA TRBV28 TGTGCCAGCAGTCGGGGTTTTGCGGCTTTCTTT CASSRGFAAFF
TRBJ2-1 TRBD2 NA TRBV7-2 TGTGCCAGCAGCTTAGAGGCTAGCGGGAGGTCTTTACATGAGCAGTTCTTC CASSLEASGRSLHEQFF
TRBJ1-1 NA NA TRBV7-2 TGTGCCAGCAGCCTATATAAAAACACTGAAGCTTTCTTT CASSLYKNTEAFF
TRBJ1-1 TRBD1 few TRBV6-1 TGTGCCAGCAGTGAAGCGGGGACAGCCCGGGCTTTCTTT CASSEAGTARAFF
TRBJ2-7 NA NA TRBV7-8 TGTGCCAGCAGCTTAGCCCAGCGGTCCTACGAGCAGTACTTC CASSLAQRSYEQYF
TRBJ2-7 TRBD1 NA TRBV6-9 TGTGCCAGCAGTATACTTCCCGGGACAGGGATCTACGAGCAGTACTTC CASSILPGTGIYEQYF
TRBJ2-2 NA NA TRBV28 TGTGCCAGCAGTTTGCTTCAGGGGAATAGCGGGGAGCTGTTTTTT CASSLLQGNSGELFF
TRBJ2-3 TRBD2 once TRBV7-8 TGTGCCAGCAGCTTAGTCTCCAGCGGGGGGCGCACAGATACGCAGTATTTT CASSLVSSGGRTDTQYF
TRBJ2-5 NA few TRBV28 TGTGCCACCCATTCCGGCGGCGTAAAAGAGACCCAGTACTTC CATHSGGVKETQYF